The source of this T cell receptor beta chain is a study of T cells after yellow fever vaccination. In TCRdb, the 5' RACE reads were re-called with MiXCR into one record per CDR3 protein. The profile shows under 90,000 distinct CDR3 sequences, over 6% of them singletons. V gave up 6 bases and J gave up 4 bases; unmatched junction bases: 9. Germline lookup yields CDR1 LGHNT and CDR2 FRNRAP. The CDR3 has 16 amino acids. This clonotype was seen ten or more times. The source was CD8+ T cells sorted from PBMCs, collected about 41 days after the first yellow fever vaccination. The sequence was obtained from a man between 18 and 35 years old who received the YFV17D yellow fever vaccine. The chain recombines TRBV12-5 with TRBJ2-3; 11 bases line up with TRBD2. The CDR3 sequence: CASGRTSGGWPDTQYF. CDR3 DNA sequence: TGTGCTAGTGGCCGCACTAGCGGGGGTTGGCCAGATACGCAGTATTTT.